The 18 T cell receptor beta chains in this list originate from one sample, sequenced in a study of blood T cell repertoires in COVID-19. Profiling relied on immunoSEQ multiplex PCR, and the TCRdb table lists in-frame clones only, not all of them. The sample includes about 140,000 clones, approximately 84% seen only once; the top ten take 1.6%. The specimen was PBMCs or T cells enriched from blood (not recorded which). These receptors all come from a woman aged 18-29 years who had been exposed to COVID-19.

This chain joins TRBV28 and TRBJ1-1; D is perhaps TRBD1 (6 bases). Trimming pared 6 bases from V and 4 bases from J, leaving 18 bases between. The CDR3 totals 15 residues. Per germline, CDR1 MDHEN and CDR2 SYDVKM. Here the CDR3 reads CASSPTGNGGTEAFF. The CDR3 coding sequence is TGTGCCAGCAGCCCCACAGGGAACGGCGGCACTGAAGCTTTCTTT.

The rearrangement uses TRBV5-4 and TRBJ2-3, with 7 bases identical to TRBD2. This CDR3 is built from 16 residues. J was trimmed by 2 bases and V by 2 bases; bases with no gene match: 8. CDR1 is SGHNT and CDR2 is YYREEE in the germline V gene (reference sequence). CDR3 nucleotides: TGTGCCAGCAGCTTCTGGGTAGCGGGCAACACAGATACGCAGTATTTT. It yields the protein CASSFWVAGNTDTQYF.

The rearrangement joins TRBV16 to TRBJ1-5, with a possible D match to TRBD1 (6 bases). Germline loops: CDR1 KGHSY, CDR2 FQNENV. The CDR3 covers 15 residues. Trimming pared 0 bases from V and 6 bases from J, leaving 12 bases between. CDR3 protein: CASSQSLGASQPQHF. The CDR3, as DNA: TGTGCCAGCAGCCAATCTCTGGGGGCAAGTCAGCCCCAGCATTTT.

V and J are TRBV30 and TRBJ1-5, with TRBD1 identical over 7 bases. Germline assignment: CDR1 GTSNPN and CDR2 SVGIG (reference sequence). V was clipped by 3 bases and J by 2 bases; unmatched bases: 1. The CDR3 has 13 amino acids. The CDR3 sequence is CAWSQGGNQPQHF. CDR3 coding DNA: TGTGCCTGGAGCCAGGGGGGCAATCAGCCCCAGCATTTT. Together with reference TRBV30 and TRBJ1-5, the CDR3 gives the full variable domain: SQTIHQWPATLVQPVGSPLSLECTVEGTSNPNLYWYRQAAGRGLQLLFYSVGIGQISSEVPQNLSASRPQDRQFILSSKKLLLSDSGFYLCAWSQGGNQPQHFGDGTRLSIL.

The chain couples TRBV25-1 to TRBJ1-1; 8 positions match TRBD1. The CDR3 consists of 15 residues. Per germline, CDR1 MGHDK and CDR2 SYGVNS. The J segment lost 5 bases and the V segment lost 4 bases, leaving 9 bases of the junction unmatched. The CDR3 region is CASSVQDRVGTEAFF. CDR3 bases: TGTGCCAGCAGTGTCCAGGACAGGGTTGGTACTGAAGCTTTCTTT.

V is TRBV7-9 and J is TRBJ2-3; D perhaps matches TRBD2 (6 bases). Looked up from germline, CDR1 is SEHNR and CDR2 is FQNEAQ (reference sequence). The CDR3 sequence is 14 residues long. V was clipped by 6 bases and J by 2 bases, with 12 bases between them. In DNA, the CDR3 is TGTGCCAGCAGTGTCACTAGCCCCACAGATACGCAGTATTTT. Its translation: CASSVTSPTDTQYF. The full variable domain, rest sourced from reference TRBV7-9 and TRBJ2-3, is DTGVSQNPRHKITKRGQNVTFRCDPISEHNRLYWYRQTLGQGPEFLTYFQNEAQLEKSRLLSDRFSAERPKGSFSTLEIQRTEQGDSAMYLCASSVTSPTDTQYFGPGTRLTVL.

The J gene is TRBJ2-1, the V gene TRBV9, with TRBD1 identical over 11 bases. Germline-derived CDR1 and CDR2 are SGDLS and YYNGEE. The junction had 4 bases not matched to a gene; V was cut back by 3 bases and J by 8 bases. The CDR3 is 14 amino acids. The CDR3 spells CASSARTGGDEQFF. The CDR3 DNA reads TGTGCCAGCAGCGCCCGGACAGGGGGCGATGAGCAGTTCTTC. Combining the CDR3 with reference TRBV9 and TRBJ2-1 gives the whole variable domain DSGVTQTPKHLITATGQRVTLRCSPRSGDLSVYWYQQSLDQGLQFLIQYYNGEERAKGNILERFSAQQFPDLHSELNLSSLELGDSALYFCASSARTGGDEQFFGPGTRLTVL.

The chain carries TRBV11-2 and TRBJ2-2; D possibly corresponds to TRBD2 (5 bases). From germline, CDR1 is SGHAT and CDR2 FQNNGV. Between the trimmed V and J ends, which lost 5 bases and 2 bases, there was a span of 6 bases. This CDR3 has 13 amino acids. CDR3 coding DNA: TGTGCCAGCAGCCGGACTAACACCGGGGAGCTGTTTTTT. This translates into CASSRTNTGELFF.

This clone was seen a single time. This chain links TRBV5-4 with TRBJ2-5; 12 bases align to TRBD2. V trimming: 4 bases; J trimming: 5 bases; junction bases outside the gene matches: 9. The germline V gene has CDR1 SGHNT and CDR2 YYREEE (reference sequence). The CDR3 is 16 amino acids. For the CDR3, the DNA is TGTGCCAGCAGCCGCCGACTAGCGGGAGCTGGGGAGACCCAGTACTTC. This translates into CASSRRLAGAGETQYF.

The chain carries TRBV2 and TRBJ2-7; D may be TRBD1 (5 bases). This CDR3 spans 15 amino acids. Germline CDR1 is SNHLY and CDR2 is FYNNEI. Trimming cost V 4 bases and J 0 bases, with 13 bases left between them. The CDR3 is CASSVSRVLSYEQYF. The CDR3 DNA sequence: TGTGCCAGCAGTGTTTCCAGGGTCCTCTCCTACGAGCAGTACTTC.

The chain links TRBV14 to TRBJ2-7, with D possibly TRBD2 on 5 matching bases. This CDR3 has 15 amino acids. Germline loops: CDR1 SGHDN, CDR2 FVKESK. Deletions cut 1 base from V and 1 base from J, with 11 bases between. Here the CDR3 reads CASSQGAGGSYEQYF. The CDR3, as DNA: TGTGCCAGCAGCCAAGGGGCCGGAGGATCCTACGAGCAGTACTTC.

This chain joins TRBV12-3 or TRBV12-4 and TRBJ1-6; D is possibly TRBD1 (5 bases). Trimming left V 6 bases short and J 10 bases short, with 10 bases between. The CDR3 sequence is 12 residues long. CDR3 in amino acids: CASSLQGSPLHF. The CDR3 DNA is TGTGCCAGCAGCCTGCAGGGATCACCCCTCCACTTT.

V gene TRBV7-3 combines with J gene TRBJ2-3, with 7 bases matching TRBD2. Germline V gene data show CDR1 as SGHTA and CDR2 as FQGTGA. V lost 2 bases, J lost 2 bases, and 10 bases stayed unmatched. CDR3 length: 17 residues. The CDR3 DNA reads TGTGCCAGCAGCTTAGGCCTCAATAGCGGGCCCACAGATACGCAGTATTTT. It is translated as CASSLGLNSGPTDTQYF.

This chain links TRBV7-9 with TRBJ1-2, with 8 bases that match TRBD1. Germline values: CDR1 SEHNR, CDR2 FQNEAQ (reference sequence). This CDR3 contains 14 residues. V shed 5 bases, J shed 1 base, and the junction held 3 bases outside the gene matches. The CDR3 protein is CASSLGQVNYGYTF. DNA for the CDR3: TGTGCCAGCAGCCTGGGACAGGTTAACTATGGCTACACCTTC.

The chain combines TRBV30 with TRBJ1-3; D is unclear. Per the germline V gene, CDR1 is GTSNPN and CDR2 is SVGIG (reference sequence). This CDR3 is 13 amino acids long. Trimming removed 5 bases from V and 2 bases from J, with 10 bases in between. The CDR3 sequence: CAWARGPGNTIYF. The CDR3 coding sequence is TGTGCCTGGGCCCGGGGTCCTGGAAACACCATATATTTT.

This clone was found once. The chain recombines TRBV29-1 with TRBJ1-5; no reliable D call. The CDR3 runs to 12 residues. V lost 6 bases and J 4 bases, leaving 10 bases between the germline ends. Germline values: CDR1 SQVTM, CDR2 ANQGSEA. The CDR3 bases are TGCAGCGTCGGAGCCCCGAATCAGCCCCAGCATTTT. It specifies CSVGAPNQPQHF.

This clone was counted a single time. The chain employs TRBV27 and TRBJ1-5; D is possibly TRBD1 (6 bases). Deletions cut 2 bases from V and 5 bases from J, with 10 bases between. Per the germline V gene, CDR1 is MNHEY and CDR2 is SMNVEV (reference sequence). The CDR3 consists of 14 residues. In DNA form, the CDR3 reads TGTGCCAGCAGTTTAAACGGGGGGCATCAGCCCCAGCATTTT. Encoded protein: CASSLNGGHQPQHF.

V usage is TRBV3-1 (or the pseudogene TRBV3-2) and J usage is TRBJ2-2, with D possibly being TRBD2 (5 bases). This CDR3 comprises 15 residues. The V end was cut by 1 base, the J end by 2 bases, with 8 bases between. The V gene's germline CDR1 is LGHDT and CDR2 YNNKEL (reference sequence). The CDR3 DNA reads as TGTGCCAGCAGCCAAGGCGGGTTTAACACCGGGGAGCTGTTTTTT. Protein product: CASSQGGFNTGELFF.